The clone carrying this T cell receptor (beta chain) has only a few counts. Investigators profiled TCR beta VDJ and CDR3 from genomic DNA template. TCRdb independently ran MiXCR on the reads; one entry per CDR3 protein. The sample consists of 150,000 to 200,000 distinct CDR3 sequences, around 65% of them appearing once. The entry originates in a study of CD8+CD57+ T cells in acquired aplastic anemia. Germline V gene data show CDR1 as SGHVS and CDR2 as FNYEAQ. The germline V and J ends were trimmed by 1 base and 6 bases, with 12 bases remaining between them. This CDR3 spans 14 amino acids. Source material: sorted CD4+, CD8+, or CD8+CD57+ T cells (not recorded which) from PBMCs. V gene TRBV7-6 combines with J gene TRBJ1-2; D is possibly TRBD1 (5 bases). The receptor was derived from a human donor with severe aplastic anemia or a healthy control (not recorded which). This CDR3 reads CASSLVVGGDGYTF. The CDR3 nucleotides are TGTGCCAGCAGCTTAGTGGTCGGGGGTGATGGCTACACCTTC.